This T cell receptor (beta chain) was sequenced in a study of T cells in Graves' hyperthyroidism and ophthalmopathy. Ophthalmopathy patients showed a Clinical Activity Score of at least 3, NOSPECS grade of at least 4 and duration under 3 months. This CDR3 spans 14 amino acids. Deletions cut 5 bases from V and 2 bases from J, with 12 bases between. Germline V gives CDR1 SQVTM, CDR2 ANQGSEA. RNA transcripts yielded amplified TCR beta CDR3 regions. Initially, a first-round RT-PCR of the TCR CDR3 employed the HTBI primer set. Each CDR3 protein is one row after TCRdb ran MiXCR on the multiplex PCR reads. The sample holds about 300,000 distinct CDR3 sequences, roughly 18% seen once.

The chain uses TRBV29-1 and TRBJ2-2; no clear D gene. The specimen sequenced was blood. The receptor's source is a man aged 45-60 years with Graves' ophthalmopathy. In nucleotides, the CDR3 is TGCAGCGTTTTACACGGTGTTAACACCGGGGAGCTGTTTTTT. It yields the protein CSVLHGVNTGELFF.